The table lists the clone carrying this T cell receptor (beta chain) with many counts. CDR3 length equals 13 residues. The germline CDR1 and CDR2 sequences are DFQATT and SNEGSKA (reference sequence). Trimming at V came to 4 bases and at J to 2 bases, leaving 3 bases not matched to a gene. Specified time point: before trial treatment. The donors' regimen was nivolumab, ipilimumab, aspirin, low-dose cyclophosphamide and low-dose radiotherapy. Covering alpha and beta chains, TRAV- and TRBV-specific primers were used for the first-strand cDNA. With a constant-region primer and a V-primer adapter, TCRs were subjected to roughly 20 PCR cycles of amplification. Using its own MiXCR run on the reads, TCRdb lists one record per CDR3 protein. Among about 39,000 distinct CDR3 sequences listed, around 30% were seen once. The source of the sample is a study of low-dose radiotherapy and immunotherapy resistance in tumors. Study at large: Cohort 1 got 0.5 Gy per fraction every 2 weeks, 6.5 Gy in total.

This TCR was sampled from a male donor with gallbladder cancer. This specimen consisted of PBMCs, obtained before treatment. J is TRBJ2-7 and V is TRBV20-1, with 9 bases lining up with TRBD2. The CDR3 protein is CSAMAGGPYEQYF. CDR3 sequence (DNA): TGCAGTGCTATGGCGGGAGGGCCCTACGAGCAGTACTTC.